The TCR beta chain under discussion was sequenced for a study of cytomegalovirus exposure and HLA in healthy donors. The overall study: HLA-typed donors contributed around 88 million unique TCRs, which were held in an early data release.

The study's findings and limits: Some TCR beta chains (more than 150 of them) were listed as cytomegalovirus-associated. In an earlier analysis, productive rearrangement rates for most beta V segments clustered near 87% or 30%. A link between a missense DCLRE1C variant and TCR beta V- and J-gene trimming emerged from a later analysis.

Per germline, CDR1 LGHNA and CDR2 YNFKEQ. Trimming cost V 0 bases and J 2 bases; bases outside gene matches: 11. The CDR3 runs 20 residues. PCR primers comprised 60 Vbeta and 13 Jbeta primers. Assay used: immunoSEQ multiplex PCR; TCRdb lists only in-frame clones, some missing. The sample has about 77,000 clones, and its top ten clones hold approximately 15%. Notes on this clone: Antigen unknown.

The sequenced sample consisted of PBMCs. The sequence derives from a man aged 45-60 years in good health and CMV-seropositive. The chain recombines TRBV4-2 with TRBJ2-3; 13 positions agree with TRBD2. The CDR3 loop reads CASSQDRRTSGSWDTDTQYF. DNA of the CDR3: TGTGCCAGCAGCCAAGATCGAAGGACTAGCGGGAGCTGGGACACAGATACGCAGTATTTT.